This is a list of T cell receptor beta chains from one sample in a study of blood T cell repertoires in COVID-19. TCRdb's table, derived via immunoSEQ multiplex PCR, lists solely in-frame clones and lacks some. In the table there are roughly 520,000 clones, approximately 87% of which are singletons. The sequencing sample was made of PBMCs or T cells enriched from blood (not recorded which). All receptors derive from a woman in her thirties or forties who had recovered from COVID-19. Each CDR3 is given with its conserved first and last residue. A D gene is named only where the DNA matches it firmly. Size tells how often a clone was seen (once, few, many) or the class of an expanded clone, and some rows leave it out.

TRBV10-3	NA	TRBJ1-2	NA	12	TGTGCCATCAGTACAGGGCCAAATGGCTACACCTTC	CAISTGPNGYTF
TRBV29-1	NA	TRBJ1-1	NA	12	TGCAGCGTTGAAGACAGGTTGGGAGGAGCTTTCTTT	CSVEDRLGGAFF
TRBV18	NA	TRBJ1-2	NA	16	TGTGCCAGCTCACGGGGGGGAGGAGATCCCTCCTATGGCTACACCTTC	CASSRGGGDPSYGYTF
TRBV12-3/TRBV12-4	TRBD1	TRBJ1-5	NA	13	TGTGCCAGCAGTCGACAGGGGCGTCAGCCCCAGCATTTT	CASSRQGRQPQHF
TRBV19	NA	TRBJ2-6	few	15	TGTGCCAGTAGTACCCCCAGTGGCGGGGCCAACGTCCTGACTTTC	CASSTPSGGANVLTF
TRBV11-3	NA	TRBJ2-5	NA	14	TGTGCCAGCAGCTTAGGTCGGTCTTCAGAGACCCAGTACTTC	CASSLGRSSETQYF
TRBV6-5	TRBD1	TRBJ2-6	NA	15	TGTGCCAGCAGTTTCAGGGGGCGCGGGGCCAACGTCCTGACTTTC	CASSFRGRGANVLTF
TRBV27	TRBD1	TRBJ2-7	NA	13	TGTGCCAGCAGTCTCGACAGGGGCTACGAGCAGTACTTC	CASSLDRGYEQYF
TRBV6-7	NA	TRBJ1-2	NA	18	TGTGCCAGCAGTTACTCGGACACCCACAGATACTATAACTATGGCTACACCTTC	CASSYSDTHRYYNYGYTF
TRBV24-1	TRBD1	TRBJ2-3	NA	16	TGTGCCACCAGTGACCGGGTCGGGACAGGGCCAGATACGCAGTATTTT	CATSDRVGTGPDTQYF
TRBV7-2	TRBD2	TRBJ2-1	once	15	TGTGCCAGCAGCGACTATGGACTAGCTGGGAATGAGCAGTTCTTC	CASSDYGLAGNEQFF
TRBV7-2	NA	TRBJ1-6	NA	15	TGTGCCAGCAGCTCGACCGGGATCCCGAATTCACCCCTCCACTTT	CASSSTGIPNSPLHF
TRBV6-5	NA	TRBJ2-1	NA	16	TGTGCCAGCAGTTACCGAGGGATAAGCTCCTACAATGAGCAGTTCTTC	CASSYRGISSYNEQFF
TRBV29-1	NA	TRBJ2-5	NA	12	TGCAGCGTTGTCAGGGACCAAGAGACCCAGTACTTC	CSVVRDQETQYF
TRBV7-2	NA	TRBJ1-2	NA	15	TGTGCCAGCAGCTTAGCGCTCTACAGGCCGGGTGGCTACACCTTC	CASSLALYRPGGYTF
TRBV7-9	NA	TRBJ1-1	NA	15	TGTGCCAGCAGCTTACAGGTCCCTGGGAACACTGAAGCTTTCTTT	CASSLQVPGNTEAFF
TRBV7-8	TRBD2	TRBJ2-3	NA	21	TGTGCCAGCAGCTTAGTAAAGGGACTAGCGGAGCGGATGACTAGCACAGATACGCAGTATTTT	CASSLVKGLAERMTSTDTQYF
TRBV27	NA	TRBJ2-1	NA	16	TGTGCCAGCAGTTTATTGGGGAGCAGCTCCTACAATGAGCAGTTCTTC	CASSLLGSSSYNEQFF
TRBV10-1	NA	TRBJ1-2	NA	13	TGCGCCAGCAGTGAGTCTGTAGGGAGTGGCTACACCTTC	CASSESVGSGYTF
TRBV11-2	TRBD2	TRBJ2-5	NA	16	TGTGCCAGCAGCTACCTAGCGGGAGGGCGGGGAGAGACCCAGTACTTC	CASSYLAGGRGETQYF
TRBV6-5	NA	TRBJ2-3	NA	14	TGTGCCAGCAGTTACGGGGCACTGGGAGATACGCAGTATTTT	CASSYGALGDTQYF
TRBV20-1	TRBD2	TRBJ2-5	NA	11	TGCAGTGCTCCATCTAGCGGGGGCTCGTACTTC	CSAPSSGGSYF
TRBV5-4	NA	TRBJ2-2	NA	15	TGTGCCAGCAGCTTGTACATATCGAACACCGGGGAGCTGTTTTTT	CASSLYISNTGELFF
TRBV30	NA	TRBJ1-5	NA	17	TGTGCCTGGTCCTCCTCACGGAGGGCATGGAGCAATCAGCCCCAGCATTTT	CAWSSSRRAWSNQPQHF
TRBV7-2	TRBD1	TRBJ1-1	NA	15	TGTGCCAGCAGCCAACAGGGGTCCGGGAACACTGAAGCTTTCTTT	CASSQQGSGNTEAFF
TRBV11-2	NA	TRBJ2-7	once	16	TGTGCCAGCAGCTTAGACCTCGGCAGGGGTGGCTACGAGCAGTACTTC	CASSLDLGRGGYEQYF
TRBV28	NA	TRBJ1-5	NA	14	TGTGCCAGCAGCGTGCGGGGGAGCAATCAGCCCCAGCATTTT	CASSVRGSNQPQHF
TRBV29-1	TRBD1	TRBJ1-1	NA	12	TGCAGCGTTGAAAAGGGGGCAGGGACCGCTTTCTTT	CSVEKGAGTAFF
TRBV7-8	NA	TRBJ2-7	few	15	TGTGCCAGCAGGTTTGGCCTAGGGGGAACCTACGAGCAGTACTTC	CASRFGLGGTYEQYF
TRBV7-2	NA	TRBJ2-3	NA	14	TGTGCCAGCAGCCTCCGGACAGCCACAGATACGCAGTATTTT	CASSLRTATDTQYF
TRBV5-1	TRBD2	TRBJ2-5	NA	15	TGCGCCAGCAGATCCGGACTAGCGATGGAAGAGACCCAGTACTTC	CASRSGLAMEETQYF
TRBV4-3	NA	TRBJ1-6	once	15	TGCGCCAGCAGCCAAGAGACAGGCTTTAATTCACCCCTCCACTTT	CASSQETGFNSPLHF
TRBV4-1	NA	TRBJ2-5	NA	14	TGCGCCAGCAGCCATCAGGGAGGGGGGGAGACCCAGTACTTC	CASSHQGGGETQYF
TRBV24-1	NA	TRBJ2-3	NA	14	TGTGCCACCAGTGACCCGCACACGGGAGATACGCAGTATTTT	CATSDPHTGDTQYF
TRBV21-1	NA	TRBJ1-1	NA	16	TGTGCCAGCAGCAAAGCGACAGGGCCTCGGGACACTGAAGCTTTCTTT	CASSKATGPRDTEAFF
TRBV7-6	NA	TRBJ1-1	NA	14	TGTGCCAGCAGCTTGACAGGTTTGAACACTGAAGCTTTCTTT	CASSLTGLNTEAFF
TRBV13	NA	TRBJ2-2	NA	15	TGTGCCAGCAGCTTCACGGGGGCGAACACCGGGGAGCTGTTTTTT	CASSFTGANTGELFF
TRBV27	NA	TRBJ1-1	NA	15	TGTGCCAGCAGTACACCTCACGAGGGAAACACTGAAGCTTTCTTT	CASSTPHEGNTEAFF
TRBV11-3	NA	TRBJ2-7	NA	15	TGTGCCAGCAGCCCTGAGGACAGCGCTTTCGACGAGCAGTACTTC	CASSPEDSAFDEQYF
TRBV11-3	TRBD1	TRBJ1-2	NA	14	TGTGCCAGCAGCTTAGAGGGGACAGTATATGGCTACACCTTC	CASSLEGTVYGYTF
TRBV4-3	NA	TRBJ1-3	NA	16	TGCGCCAGCAGCCAAGCCTACAGGGTCTCTGGAAACACCATATATTTT	CASSQAYRVSGNTIYF
TRBV11-3	NA	TRBJ2-1	NA	15	TGTGCCAGCAGCCCTAGCCCCCAGCCCTACAATGAGCAGTTCTTC	CASSPSPQPYNEQFF
TRBV11-2	NA	TRBJ1-4	NA	16	TGTGCCAGCAGCTTAAGCTCGACACTTAAGAATGAAAAACTGTTTTTT	CASSLSSTLKNEKLFF
TRBV21-1	NA	TRBJ2-3	NA	17	TGTGCCAGCAGCAAAGAGGTAGCGGAAGATAGCACAGATACGCAGTATTTT	CASSKEVAEDSTDTQYF
TRBV27	TRBD1	TRBJ1-4	NA	19	TGTGCCAGCAGAAAACTGGTCTCCGGGACAGGGGCGGCTAATGAAAAACTGTTTTTT	CASRKLVSGTGAANEKLFF
TRBV30	NA	TRBJ2-3	NA	10	TGTGCCTGCAACACAGATACGCAGTATTTT	CACNTDTQYF
TRBV5-1	TRBD1	TRBJ2-7	NA	15	TGCGCCAGCAGCCAAACCGGACAGGGTATCCACGAGCAGTACTTC	CASSQTGQGIHEQYF
TRBV5-4	TRBD1	TRBJ2-5	NA	15	TGTGCCAGCAGCTTGTCCGGGACAGGGAAAGAGACCCAGTACTTC	CASSLSGTGKETQYF
TRBV2	TRBD1	TRBJ2-3	once	11	TGTGCCAGCAGTGAAAGGGACAGGGAGTATTTT	CASSERDREYF
TRBV11-2	TRBD2	TRBJ2-3	NA	15	TGTGCCAGCAGTCTCCCGGGACTAGTCACAGATACGCAGTATTTT	CASSLPGLVTDTQYF
TRBV23-1	TRBD2	TRBJ2-1	NA	16	TGCGCCAGCAGTCGGAGGGACTACCGCTCCTACAATGAGCAGTTCTTC	CASSRRDYRSYNEQFF
TRBV9	TRBD2	TRBJ2-1	once	18	TGTGCCAGCAGTTCAAGAGGGCCTACTAGCGGGAGGGACAATGAGCAGTTCTTC	CASSSRGPTSGRDNEQFF
TRBV7-2	TRBD1	TRBJ2-7	NA	16	TGTGCCAGCAGTAAGGACGCCGGGACAGGGGCATACGAGCAGTACTTC	CASSKDAGTGAYEQYF
TRBV5-5	TRBD2	TRBJ2-4	NA	17	TGTGCCAGCAGCTTGGAGGGAGGGCAACTAGCCAAAAACATTCAGTACTTC	CASSLEGGQLAKNIQYF
TRBV27	TRBD1	TRBJ1-1	NA	17	TGTGCCAGCAGTTCCGGCTTCGGACAGGCGTGGGACACTGAAGCTTTCTTT	CASSSGFGQAWDTEAFF